One and the same sample provided the 10 T cell receptor beta chains below, sequenced in a study of patients and donors after allogeneic stem cell transplantation (dated by TCRdb to the early 2020s). The method was RT-PCR. TCRdb shows the sequencer as NextSeq 550. The raw public data were reprocessed by TCRdb itself: fastp quality trimming at Q25, MiXCR clonotype calling, in-frame beta chains only. Duplicate CDR3 protein sequences are folded into a single record with the most common DNA and genes. Across this sample there are approximately 38,000 distinct CDR3 sequences, with roughly 30% seen only once. The top ten constitute 72% of the sample. Sequenced sample: blood, either unsorted or a sorted T cell fraction (not recorded which). These receptors all come from a human donor who was either an allogeneic HSCT recipient or a stem cell or donor lymphocyte infusion donor (not recorded which). It is not recorded whose cells these are; they may come from a transplant donor.

The table lists this clonotype with a count of one. V usage is TRBV12-3 or TRBV12-4 and J usage is TRBJ2-1; D gene unclear. V lost 6 bases, J lost 5 bases, and 8 bases lay in between. The CDR3 contains 12 residues. The CDR3 DNA sequence: TGTGCCAGCAGATCGGACCACAATGAGCAGTTCTTC. This sequence encodes CASRSDHNEQFF.

This clonotype appeared a few times. The chain is built from TRBV28 and TRBJ2-7; D not certain. This CDR3 comprises 15 residues. Germline-derived CDR1 and CDR2 are MDHEN and SYDVKM. The ends were cut back, 1 base at V and 1 base at J, with 11 bases in the middle. The CDR3 nucleotides read TGTGCCAGCAGTTTATACTGGGCGGATTCCTACGAGCAGTACTTC. The encoded protein is CASSLYWADSYEQYF.

The rearrangement uses TRBV7-6 and TRBJ1-5; D is possibly TRBD1 (6 bases). The ends were cut back, 5 bases at V and 4 bases at J, with 9 bases in the middle. The CDR3 is 13 residues long. Germline CDR1 and CDR2: SGHVS and FNYEAQ. The CDR3 reads CASSGGGNQPQHF. The CDR3 DNA follows: TGTGCCAGCAGCGGAGGGGGGAATCAGCCCCAGCATTTT.

V usage is TRBV28 and J usage is TRBJ1-1; D ambiguous. This CDR3 region has 14 residues. The ends were cut back, 2 bases at V and 5 bases at J, with 12 bases in the middle. Germline V gene sequence: CDR1 MDHEN, CDR2 SYDVKM. This CDR3 reads CASSLQRLRTEAFF. CDR3 nucleotides: TGTGCCAGCAGTTTACAGCGGCTGAGAACTGAAGCTTTCTTT.

This clonotype was counted between two and nine times. The chain carries TRBV5-1 and TRBJ1-1; perhaps TRBD1 as D (5 bases). The V end was cut by 6 bases, the J end by 3 bases, with 18 bases between. Germline loops: CDR1 SGHRS, CDR2 YFSETQ. CDR3 size: 15 residues. The CDR3 sequence: CASNFGAVRDTEAFF. In nucleotides, the CDR3 is TGCGCCAGCAACTTTGGGGCCGTTCGGGACACTGAAGCTTTCTTT.

The genes are TRBV4-1 and TRBJ1-2; unclear D gene. This CDR3 is built from 16 residues. Germline V gives CDR1 MGHRA, CDR2 YSYEKL. Trimming left V 2 bases short and J 0 bases short, with 13 bases between. Written as DNA, the CDR3 is TGCGCCAGCAGCCAATTTGGGCAGACTACTAACTATGGCTACACCTTC. Protein product: CASSQFGQTTNYGYTF.

This clonotype was observed at least ten times. The V call is TRBV7-3, the J call TRBJ1-1; maybe TRBD1 (5 bases). V was pared by 1 base and J by 4 bases, with 10 bases between. The CDR3 spans 14 residues. Germline CDR1 SGHTA, CDR2 FQGTGA. CDR3 in DNA: TGTGCCAGCAGCTTAATGGGCAGGGTCACTGAAGCTTTCTTT. Protein: CASSLMGRVTEAFF.

This clonotype appeared a single time. This chain connects TRBV12-3 or TRBV12-4 to TRBJ2-5; 7 nucleotides line up with TRBD1. Trimming cost V 7 bases and J 6 bases; bases outside gene matches: 8. The length of the CDR3 is 13 residues. CDR3 protein: CASKFTGEKTQYF. The DNA of the CDR3 is TGTGCCAGCAAATTTACAGGGGAAAAGACCCAGTACTTC.

Written as DNA, the CDR3 is TGTGCCAGCAGTTACTCGCGAACGGTCTCCTACAATGAGCAGTTCTTC. Encoded protein: CASSYSRTVSYNEQFF. The gene calls are TRBV6-2 or TRBV6-3 and TRBJ2-1; no clear D gene. Germline CDR1 and CDR2: MNHEY and SVGEGT. The CDR3 is 16 residues long. Deletions cut 0 bases from V and 0 bases from J, with 9 bases between.

The chain carries TRBV6-1 and TRBJ2-7; D is tentatively TRBD1 or TRBD2 (6 bases each). V dropped 4 bases and J dropped 5 bases, with 24 bases sitting between them. Germline lookup yields CDR1 MNHNS and CDR2 SASEGT. This CDR3 contains 17 residues. The CDR3 spells CASSAPGWGALNHEQYF. Here the CDR3 DNA reads TGTGCCAGCAGTGCCCCTGGATGGGGGGCCCTCAATCACGAGCAGTACTTC.